In this sample, the clone carrying this T cell receptor beta chain turned up a few times. The antigen is unknown. The data are from a study of T cell repertoires in cytomegalovirus infection. As for the study in general: Recently identified HLA-C-restricted CMV epitopes and well-studied HLA-B-restricted CMV epitopes were used by the study. Public TCR beta signatures provided an indication of both CMV infection and a matching HLA type. Regarding the study as a whole: Predominance within the ex vivo response was attributable to HLA-C-restricted CMV-specific TCR beta clonotypes. Totalled public TCR beta family frequency picked out people who carried CMV plus the relevant HLA.

TCRdb analysed the reads with MiXCR anew, one entry per CDR3 protein. The sample includes approximately 1,000,000 distinct CDR3 sequences, approximately 31% of them seen just once. Per germline, CDR1 SGHVS and CDR2 FNYEAQ. The CDR3 sequence is 16 residues long. Trimming cost V 5 bases and J 0 bases, with 14 bases left between them. The sequenced sample was cultured CD8+ T cells from PBMCs, obtained from culture after CMV antigen stimulation. This receptor was obtained from a human donor in good health (CMV status not recorded). Some clones in this sample may be carry-over from other donors' samples. The chain employs TRBV7-6 and TRBJ2-1; tentative D call: TRBD2 (6 bases). As DNA, the CDR3 is TGTGCCAGCAGCGACCCCTGGCGGGACTCCTACAATGAGCAGTTCTTC. It yields the protein CASSDPWRDSYNEQFF.